The sequence of this T cell receptor beta chain was determined in a study of Graves' ophthalmopathy and Graves' hyperthyroidism. Study-level findings and limits: Blood also contained most of the expanded thyroid clonotypes above 0.001 frequency.

In its sample, this clonotype was seen a few times. Its target is not known. Germline values: CDR1 SQVTM, CDR2 ANQGSEA. The V end was cut by 6 bases, the J end by 8 bases, with 20 bases between. This CDR3 has 13 amino acids. Orbital computed tomography, thyroid ultrasound, TRAb, serum thyroxine and clinical symptoms formed the basis of diagnosis. Using RNA transcripts, the TCR beta CDR3 regions were amplified. Second-round multiplex PCR came after a first-round RT-PCR that employed HTBI primers. TCRdb re-derived calls from the multiplex PCR reads in MiXCR, one entry per CDR3 protein. Altogether hundreds of thousands of distinct CDR3 sequences are present, roughly two fifths being singletons, with the ten largest covering roughly 45%.

This receptor was obtained from an adult man with Graves' ophthalmopathy. Source material: peripheral blood. The chain recombines TRBV29-1 with TRBJ2-7, with D maybe TRBD1 (5 bases). The CDR3 protein is CSVGHINQPQQYF. DNA for the CDR3: TGCAGCGTCGGACACATCAATCAGCCCCAGCAGTACTTC.